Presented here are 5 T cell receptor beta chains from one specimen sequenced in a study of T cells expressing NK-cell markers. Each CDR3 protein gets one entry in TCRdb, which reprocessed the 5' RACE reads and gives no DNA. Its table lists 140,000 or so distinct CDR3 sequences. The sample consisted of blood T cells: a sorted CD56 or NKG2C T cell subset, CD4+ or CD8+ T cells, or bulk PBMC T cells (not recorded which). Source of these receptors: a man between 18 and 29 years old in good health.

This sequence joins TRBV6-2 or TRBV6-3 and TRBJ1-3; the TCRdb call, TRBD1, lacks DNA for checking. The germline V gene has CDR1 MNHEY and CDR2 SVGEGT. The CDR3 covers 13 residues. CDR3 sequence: CASSRTEGDTIYF.

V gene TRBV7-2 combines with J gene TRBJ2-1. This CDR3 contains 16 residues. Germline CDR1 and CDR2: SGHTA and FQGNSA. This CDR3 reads CASSLVTSSSYNEQFF.

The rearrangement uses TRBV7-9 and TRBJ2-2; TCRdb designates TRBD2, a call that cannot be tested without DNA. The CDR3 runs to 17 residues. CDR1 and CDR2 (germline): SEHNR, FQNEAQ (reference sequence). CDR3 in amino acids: CASSPGGTSGNTGELFF. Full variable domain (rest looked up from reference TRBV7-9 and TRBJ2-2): DTGVSQNPRHKITKRGQNVTFRCDPISEHNRLYWYRQTLGQGPEFLTYFQNEAQLEKSRLLSDRFSAERPKGSFSTLEIQRTEQGDSAMYLCASSPGGTSGNTGELFFGEGSRLTVL.

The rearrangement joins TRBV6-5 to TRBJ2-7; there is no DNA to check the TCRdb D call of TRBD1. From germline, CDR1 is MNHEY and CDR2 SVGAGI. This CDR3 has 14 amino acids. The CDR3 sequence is CASSYGTISYEQYF.

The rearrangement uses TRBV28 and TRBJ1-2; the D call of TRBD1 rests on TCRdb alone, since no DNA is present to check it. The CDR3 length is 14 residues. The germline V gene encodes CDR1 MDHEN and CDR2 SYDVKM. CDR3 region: CASLSGGRVGGYTF.